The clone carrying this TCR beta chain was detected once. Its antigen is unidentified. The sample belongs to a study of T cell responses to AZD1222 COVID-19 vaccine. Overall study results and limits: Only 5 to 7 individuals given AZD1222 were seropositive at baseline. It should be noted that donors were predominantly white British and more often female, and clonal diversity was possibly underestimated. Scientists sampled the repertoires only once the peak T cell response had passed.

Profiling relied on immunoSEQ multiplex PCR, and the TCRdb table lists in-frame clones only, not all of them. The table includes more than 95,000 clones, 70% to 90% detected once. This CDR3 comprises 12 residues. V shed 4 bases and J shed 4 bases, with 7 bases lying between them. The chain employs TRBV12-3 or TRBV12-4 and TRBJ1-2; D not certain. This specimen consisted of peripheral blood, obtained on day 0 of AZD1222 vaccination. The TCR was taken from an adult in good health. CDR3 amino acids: CASSSESYGYTF. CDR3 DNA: TGTGCCAGCAGTTCTGAGAGCTATGGCTACACCTTC.